These T cell receptor beta chains were read from a single sample in a study of blood T cell repertoires in COVID-19. Data came from immunoSEQ multiplex PCR; TCRdb stores just in-frame clones and leaves some out. This sample has hundreds of thousands of clones; approximately 90% occur once, and the top ten carry less than 0.75%. Material: peripheral blood. These receptors all stem from a man between 35 and 55 years old with acute or convalescent COVID-19. Each CDR3 is given with its conserved first and last residue. Fields, in order: clone size, V gene, J gene, D gene, CDR3 DNA, CDR3 protein. The D gene is left open where the match is weak. Not all rows give a size; the values are once, few, many and, for expanded clones, a class.

>once|TRBV7-9|TRBJ2-7|.
TGTGCCAGCACTCGGGATCACTACGAGCAGTACTTC
CASTRDHYEQYF
>.|TRBV6-6|TRBJ1-5|TRBD1
TGTGCCAGCAGGCGCGGGACAGGCTCCAATCAGCCCCAGCATTTT
CASRRGTGSNQPQHF
>once|TRBV9|TRBJ2-5|.
TGTGCCAGCAGCGTAGGGGGTCGAGGCGGGTATTACCAAGAGACCCAGTACTTC
CASSVGGRGGYYQETQYF
>.|TRBV19|TRBJ1-2|TRBD1
TGTGCCAGTAGTATAGGGACAGGGGCCGTAGGCTACACCTTC
CASSIGTGAVGYTF
>.|TRBV9|TRBJ2-3|.
TGTGCCAGCAGCGGGGGGCCCACAGATACGCAGTATTTT
CASSGGPTDTQYF
>.|TRBV27|TRBJ2-6|.
TGTGCCAGCAGTTTAGCGCGCTCCTCTGGGGCCAACGTCCTGACTTTC
CASSLARSSGANVLTF
>.|TRBV27|TRBJ2-1|.
TGTGCCAGCAACTCCCCCCACGAAAATGATGAGCAGTTCTTC
CASNSPHENDEQFF
>.|TRBV5-1|TRBJ2-6|.
TGCGCCAGCAGCTTGGATCTCGGAGGATCTGGGGCCAACGTCCTGACTTTC
CASSLDLGGSGANVLTF
>.|TRBV10-1|TRBJ2-3|TRBD2
TGCGCCAGCAGTGAGAGGTGGTACACGACGCGGGAGCGGGACACAGATACGCAGTATTTT
CASSERWYTTRERDTDTQYF
>.|TRBV11-3|TRBJ2-2|.
TGTGCCAGCAGCTTAGTGAGCTACAGGTCCCACGGGGAGCTGTTTTTT
CASSLVSYRSHGELFF
>.|TRBV13|TRBJ1-6|.
TGTGCCAGCAGCTTACACGGGAATTCACCCCTCCACTTT
CASSLHGNSPLHF
>.|TRBV18|TRBJ2-6|.
TGTGCCAGCTCACTATCCCTCTCTGGGGCCAACGTCCTGACTTTC
CASSLSLSGANVLTF
>.|TRBV6-5|TRBJ2-1|TRBD2
TGTGCCAGCAGTTCTTCACGGACTAGCGTCTACAATGAGCAGTTCTTC
CASSSSRTSVYNEQFF
>few|TRBV3-1/TRBV3-2|TRBJ2-5|.
TGTGCCAGCAGCCTCGGGAAAGAGACCCAGTACTTC
CASSLGKETQYF
>once|TRBV7-9|TRBJ2-5|TRBD2
TGTGCCAGCAGCCCTCGACTAGCGGGGGACCAAGAGACCCAGTACTTC
CASSPRLAGDQETQYF
>.|TRBV11-3|TRBJ2-1|.
TGTGCCAGCAGCTTGGACCCCGGGAGCCACAATGAGCAGTTCTTC
CASSLDPGSHNEQFF
>.|TRBV6-4|TRBJ2-3|TRBD1
TGTGCCAGCAGTCGGGGCGGGACAGGAGATACGCAGTATTTT
CASSRGGTGDTQYF
>.|TRBV5-4|TRBJ1-2|TRBD1
TGTGCCAGCAGCGGGGGACAGGGGGCGCGGGCGATAATCTTCTTC
CASSGGQGARAIIFF
>.|TRBV24-1|TRBJ2-2|.
TGTGCCACCAGTCCGAGGGAGAGAGGGGAGCTGTTTTTT
CATSPRERGELFF
>.|TRBV14|TRBJ1-6|.
TGTGCCAGCAGCCAATTAACCGGGGGAGATTCACCCCTCCACTTT
CASSQLTGGDSPLHF
>.|TRBV2|TRBJ1-5|.
TGTGCCAGCAGTTCAAACAGGGGCAATCAGCCCCAGCATTTT
CASSSNRGNQPQHF
>.|TRBV5-1|TRBJ2-7|TRBD1
TGCGCCAGCAGCAGAGGGGGACAGGGGGTGGACTACGAGCAGTACTTC
CASSRGGQGVDYEQYF
>.|TRBV15|TRBJ1-1|TRBD1
TGTGCCACCAGCAGAGGGGACAGGGCGCCTGTTGCTTTCTTT
CATSRGDRAPVAFF
>.|TRBV6-6|TRBJ1-5|.
TGTGCCAGCAGTGGCCGGACAGAAGATCAGCCCCAGCATTTT
CASSGRTEDQPQHF
>.|TRBV20-1|TRBJ1-6|TRBD1
TGCAGTGCCAGTGACAGGGTTAGTTTCCCCCTCCACTTT
CSASDRVSFPLHF
>.|TRBV18|TRBJ2-1|TRBD1
TGTGCCAGCTCAAGGGACAGGGCTCAGAATGAGCAGTTCTTC
CASSRDRAQNEQFF
>.|TRBV19|TRBJ2-7|.
TGTGCCAGTAGTATCTCAGACAGTTCCTACGAGCAGTACTTC
CASSISDSSYEQYF
>.|TRBV7-3|TRBJ1-5|TRBD1
TGTGCCAGCAGCTTTCCTAGACAGGGTCCCATGACCCAGCATTTT
CASSFPRQGPMTQHF
>.|TRBV6-5|TRBJ1-2|TRBD1
TGTGCCACAACCGGGACAGGGTCCTATGGCTACACCTTC
CATTGTGSYGYTF
>.|TRBV19|TRBJ1-3|.
TGTGCCAGTACCTACCCGACAGGCCTCTCTGGAAACACCATATATTTT
CASTYPTGLSGNTIYF
>.|TRBV24-1|TRBJ2-5|.
TGTGCCACCAGTGATTTCGCAGGTCTCGTGGAGACCCAGTACTTC
CATSDFAGLVETQYF
>.|TRBV7-9|TRBJ2-5|.
TGTGCCAGCAGCTTAGCGCACTACCAAGAGACCCAGTACTTC
CASSLAHYQETQYF
>.|TRBV10-1|TRBJ2-7|.
TGCGCCAGCAGCGAGTCTGGGAGGACGATCTCCTACGAGCAGTACTTC
CASSESGRTISYEQYF
>.|TRBV6-5|TRBJ2-5|TRBD2
TGTGCCAGCAAGGGTAGCGGGAAAGGGACAGAGACCCAGTACTTC
CASKGSGKGTETQYF
>.|TRBV4-3|TRBJ2-3|TRBD1
TGCGCCAGCAGCCAAGAATACAGGGGAACAGATACGCAGTATTTT
CASSQEYRGTDTQYF
>.|TRBV18|TRBJ2-7|TRBD1
TGTGCCAGCTCACCCCCGGGACAGAGGCCCTACGAGCAGTACTTC
CASSPPGQRPYEQYF
>.|TRBV19|TRBJ2-7|TRBD1
TGTGCCAGTAATAGCCCAACGGGGACAGCTCCCTACGAGCAGTACTTC
CASNSPTGTAPYEQYF
>.|TRBV2|TRBJ2-2|.
TGTGCCAGCATCCTAACGACAGGCGGGGAGCTGTTTTTT
CASILTTGGELFF
>.|TRBV9|TRBJ1-1|.
TGTGCCAGCAGCGTAGGGATAGGGGGCACTGAAGCTTTCTTT
CASSVGIGGTEAFF
>.|TRBV6-6|TRBJ2-5|.
TGTGCCAGCAGTTACCCAGGGGTGGGACCTAAAGAGACCCAGTACTTC
CASSYPGVGPKETQYF
>.|TRBV19|TRBJ1-3|.
TGTGCCAGTAGTGCTTCACAGGCCTTCTCTGGAAACACCATATATTTT
CASSASQAFSGNTIYF
>.|TRBV5-4|TRBJ2-7|TRBD2
TGTGCCAGCAGCCCGGTGGGCCTAGCGGGAGACGAGCAGTACTTC
CASSPVGLAGDEQYF
>.|TRBV3-1/TRBV3-2|TRBJ2-6|.
TGTGCCAGCAGCCTGGACTGGGTCTCTGGGGCCAACGTCCTGACTTTC
CASSLDWVSGANVLTF
>.|TRBV11-2|TRBJ2-1|.
TGTGCCAGTAGGGGCTACAATGAGCAGTTCTTC
CASRGYNEQFF
>.|TRBV4-1|TRBJ2-4|TRBD1
TGCGCCAGCAGCCACCCCGGGACAGGGAAAAACAAACAGTACTTC
CASSHPGTGKNKQYF